This T cell receptor (beta chain) was sequenced in a study of breast tumors, draining lymph nodes, adjacent tissues. Findings and caveats of the study: Luminal-like breast cancer showed significantly greater tumor-nontumor repertoire similarity than basal-like breast cancer did. Tumor TCR diversity was below lymph nodes but above nontumor tissue.

This clonotype is categorized as medium-sized. Its antigen is unidentified. Trimming stripped 4 bases from V and 6 bases from J, with 19 bases between. CDR1 LGHNA and CDR2 YNFKEQ come from the germline V gene. CDR3 length: 15 amino acids. TCRdb fed the multiplex PCR reads into MiXCR, producing one record per CDR3 protein. The table records 17,000 or so distinct CDR3 sequences, 45% of them present only once. The chain recombines TRBV4-2 with TRBJ2-7; tentatively, D is TRBD1 or TRBD2 (5 bases each). The sequence was collected from a female donor with breast cancer. Some clones in this sample may be carry-over from other donors' samples. Sequencing was carried out using tumor-adjacent breast tissue. The CDR3 protein is CASSRERGQMGEQYF. CDR3 bases: TGTGCCAGCAGCCGGGAGAGGGGCCAGATGGGCGAGCAGTACTTC.